These 27 T cell receptor beta chains share one sample of origin, sequenced in a study of identical twins. TCRdb ran MiXCR on the 5' RACE reads and lists one entry per CDR3 protein. The data contain 250,000 to 350,000 distinct CDR3 sequences, roughly 10% of them singletons. In addition, the sample was reused for a study of yellow fever vaccine responses in identical twins.

Sequencing input: CD8+ T cells sorted from blood. The receptors were sampled from a woman under 30 in good health.

As DNA, the CDR3 is TGTGCCAGCAGCCAAGATTCCTTTATCCCCGGACAGGAGAACACCGGGGAGCTGTTTTTT. This gives the protein CASSQDSFIPGQENTGELFF. The chain employs TRBV3-1 and TRBJ2-2; TRBD1 matches 7 bases. This CDR3 comprises 20 residues. The J segment lost 1 base and the V segment lost 0 bases, leaving 14 bases of the junction unmatched. CDR1 is LGHDT, CDR2 YNNKEL, per germline (reference sequence).

This clonotype was counted only a few times. For the CDR3, the DNA is TGTGCCATCAGTGAGCGAGGTCGGGGTAGCGGGGGGCCTATTTCTTCTTACCAAGAGACCCAGTACTTC. Amino acid sequence: CAISERGRGSGGPISSYQETQYF. V gene TRBV10-3 combines with J gene TRBJ2-5, with 10 bases identical to TRBD2. V lost 2 bases and J lost 0; bases outside the gene matches: 24. The CDR3 runs 23 residues. CDR1 is ENHRY and CDR2 is SYGVKD in the germline V gene.

This clonotype has ten or more counts. The CDR3 coding sequence is TGCAGTGCTAGACTGATCTCTTATGGCTACACCTTC. Its protein is CSARLISYGYTF. The rearrangement joins TRBV20-1 to TRBJ1-2, with unresolved D. This CDR3 spans 12 amino acids. Germline CDR1 and CDR2: DFQATT and SNEGSKA (reference sequence). Trimming left V 2 bases short and J 5 bases short, with 9 bases between.

This clonotype occurred many times. The CDR3 nucleotides are TGTGCCAGCAGCCAAGAGCCGGACTACAGAAATGAAAAACTGTTTTTT. It codes for CASSQEPDYRNEKLFF. The chain couples TRBV3-1 to TRBJ1-4; D is uncertain. Germline CDR1 LGHDT, CDR2 YNNKEL (reference sequence). V lost 0 bases, J lost 5 bases, and 13 bases lay in between. The length of the CDR3 is 16 residues.

This chain uses TRBV4-1 with TRBJ2-1, with 12 bases lining up with TRBD2. Trimming took 3 bases from V and 0 from J; bases not matched to a gene: 12. The CDR3 has 20 residues. Germline CDR1 reads MGHRA; CDR2 reads YSYEKL. The CDR3 nucleotides are TGCGCCAGCAGCCACCAGGGGCCGACTAGCGGGGGCCGCTCCTACAATGAGCAGTTCTTC. Translating gives CASSHQGPTSGGRSYNEQFF.

This clonotype was found many times. The CDR3 coding sequence is TGTGCCAGCAGTCTTATGGGGCTTAGCTCCTACAATGAGCAGTTCTTC. As protein: CASSLMGLSSYNEQFF. This chain joins TRBV28 and TRBJ2-1, with D perhaps TRBD1 (5 bases). The germline gives CDR1 MDHEN, CDR2 SYDVKM. This CDR3 has 16 residues. Trimming shortened V by 5 bases and J by 0 bases, and 14 bases separated the two germline ends.

The chain links TRBV6-2 or TRBV6-3 to TRBJ2-1; tentative D call: TRBD2 (7 bases). The CDR3 has 15 residues. Trimming left V 7 bases short and J 5 bases short, with 18 bases between. In germline, CDR1 is MNHEY, CDR2 SVGEGT. CDR3 bases: TGTGCCAGCACAGGCTTCGCGGGGGCTCACAATGAGCAGTTCTTC. Translating it yields CASTGFAGAHNEQFF.

This rearrangement joins TRBV5-6 to TRBJ2-7; no clear D gene. Germline CDR1 and CDR2: SGHDT and YYEEEE. Between the trimmed V and J ends, which lost 2 bases and 2 bases, there was a span of 8 bases. The CDR3 is 13 residues long. CDR3 in amino acids: CASSFRQTYEQYF. The DNA of the CDR3 is TGTGCCAGCAGCTTTCGACAAACCTACGAGCAGTACTTC.

CDR3 DNA sequence: TGCGCCAGCAGCCAAGATGAGGAGACGGCCTACGAGCAGTACTTC. Translating it yields CASSQDEETAYEQYF. The genes are TRBV4-3 and TRBJ2-7; D gene unclear. V lost 0 bases and J 2 bases, leaving 11 bases between the germline ends. The CDR3 sequence is 15 residues long. Looked up from germline, CDR1 is LGHNA and CDR2 is YSLEER.

This clonotype was seen at least ten times. The chain links TRBV9 to TRBJ2-2; D unclear. The CDR3 loop spans 14 amino acids. The germline V and J ends were trimmed by 3 bases and 1 base, with 7 bases remaining between them. Germline V gene sequence: CDR1 SGDLS, CDR2 YYNGEE. The CDR3 region is CASSAPLNTGELFF. The CDR3, as DNA: TGTGCCAGCAGCGCGCCCCTGAACACCGGGGAGCTGTTTTTT.

This clonotype was picked up many times. The chain uses TRBV29-1 and TRBJ2-3; 10 bases line up with TRBD2. The junction had 4 bases not matched to a gene; V was cut back by 8 bases and J by 2 bases. The CDR3 has 13 amino acids. CDR1 and CDR2 (germline): SQVTM, ANQGSEA. CDR3 sequence (DNA): TGCAGCTTTAGCGGGGGGAACACAGATACGCAGTATTTT. This sequence encodes CSFSGGNTDTQYF.

This clonotype was seen at least ten times. This rearrangement joins TRBV13 to TRBJ2-1; no firm D call. The CDR3 has 14 residues. Germline V gives CDR1 PRHDT, CDR2 FYEKMQ (reference sequence). Trimming pared 1 base from V and 5 bases from J, leaving 9 bases between. The CDR3 reads CASSLARRNNEQFF. The CDR3 bases are TGTGCCAGCAGCTTAGCTCGGCGGAACAATGAGCAGTTCTTC.

This clonotype turned up a few times. The chain is built from TRBV9 and TRBJ2-1; 7 bases are shared with TRBD2. This CDR3 has 15 amino acids. From germline, CDR1 is SGDLS and CDR2 YYNGEE. The trim removed 0 bases at V and 6 bases at J, leaving 6 bases unmatched. Here the CDR3 reads CASSVESGVVNEQFF. The CDR3 region has the DNA TGTGCCAGCAGCGTAGAGAGCGGGGTGGTCAATGAGCAGTTCTTC.

This clonotype was picked up many times. The chain recombines TRBV7-9 with TRBJ2-1; D could derive from TRBD1 or TRBD2 (6 bases each). Trimming cost V 8 bases and J 7 bases, with 21 bases left between them. The CDR3 is 15 amino acids. Germline-derived CDR1 and CDR2 are SEHNR and FQNEAQ (reference sequence). This CDR3 reads CASGSGAIPSNEQFF. The CDR3 DNA reads as TGTGCCAGCGGCTCGGGGGCCATTCCTTCGAATGAGCAGTTCTTC.

This clonotype was observed a handful of times. This chain links TRBV5-6 with TRBJ2-1; perhaps TRBD1 as D (6 bases). CDR1 SGHDT and CDR2 YYEEEE come from the germline V gene. This CDR3 comprises 16 residues. V shed 0 bases and J shed 3 bases, with 13 bases lying between them. In nucleotides, the CDR3 is TGTGCCAGCAGCTTGGGTGCAGGGGATTACTACAATGAGCAGTTCTTC. Translation: CASSLGAGDYYNEQFF.

This clonotype was counted ten times or more. The V gene is TRBV29-1, the J gene TRBJ2-1; a weak D match, TRBD2 (6 bases). This CDR3 has 15 residues. V lost 3 bases and J 3 bases, leaving 15 bases between the germline ends. Germline V CDR1 and CDR2: SQVTM, ANQGSEA. CDR3 amino acids: CSVDSSEQVYNEQFF. The CDR3 DNA reads as TGCAGCGTTGATTCTAGCGAGCAAGTCTACAATGAGCAGTTCTTC.

This clonotype was detected many times. The rearrangement uses TRBV29-1 and TRBJ1-2; 8 bases fit TRBD1. This CDR3 contains 14 residues. CDR1 and CDR2 from the germline V gene are SQVTM and ANQGSEA. V shed 6 bases and J 4 bases; nucleotides not matched to a gene: 10. The chain's CDR3 is CSVVDRGEFYGYTF. The DNA of the CDR3 is TGCAGCGTAGTAGACAGGGGAGAATTCTATGGCTACACCTTC.

This clonotype was counted only a few times. The rearrangement links TRBV5-1 to TRBJ2-7; D is possibly TRBD1 (6 bases). V was cut by 3 bases and J by 0 bases, with 13 bases left in between. The CDR3 totals 15 residues. Looked up from germline, CDR1 is SGHRS and CDR2 is YFSETQ. The CDR3 sequence is CASSWGPQSSYEQYF. CDR3 nucleotides: TGCGCCAGCAGCTGGGGGCCACAGAGCTCCTACGAGCAGTACTTC.

This clonotype occurred a few times. The V call is TRBV20-1, the J call TRBJ2-7, with D maybe TRBD2 (5 bases). CDR1 DFQATT and CDR2 SNEGSKA come from the germline V gene (reference sequence). The ends were cut back, 7 bases at V and 1 base at J, with 17 bases in the middle. CDR3 size: 14 residues. CDR3 sequence (DNA): TGCAGTGTCCCCAACGGCGGGCGGTCCTACGAGCAGTACTTC. It yields the protein CSVPNGGRSYEQYF.

This CDR3 reads CASSQDEEVGELFF. The CDR3 bases are TGTGCCAGCAGCCAAGATGAAGAGGTGGGGGAGCTGTTTTTT. V gene TRBV4-2 combines with J gene TRBJ2-2, with D hard to call. Germline CDR1 LGHNA, CDR2 YNFKEQ. The CDR3 has 14 residues. Trimming removed 0 bases at V and 8 bases at J, with 10 bases between.

The rearrangement uses TRBV12-3 or TRBV12-4 and TRBJ2-1; 7 bases are a match to TRBD2. V lost 8 bases and J lost 8; bases outside the gene matches: 3. This CDR3 has 11 residues. This chain's CDR3 is CASSGGHEQFF. The CDR3 nucleotides are TGTGCCAGCTCGGGGGGTCATGAGCAGTTCTTC.

This chain joins TRBV7-2 and TRBJ2-3, with TRBD1 identical over 8 bases. The V and J ends lost 5 bases and 2 bases, in that order; junction bases with no gene match: 12. Germline V gene lookup returns CDR1 SGHTA and CDR2 FQGNSA. The CDR3 loop spans 17 amino acids. CDR3: CASSPRKGQGNTDTQYF. The CDR3 DNA sequence: TGTGCCAGCAGCCCTCGCAAAGGACAGGGCAACACAGATACGCAGTATTTT.

V gene TRBV5-6 combines with J gene TRBJ2-7; maybe TRBD2 (5 bases). The V and J ends lost 3 bases and 2 bases respectively, with 15 bases between them. The V gene's germline CDR1 is SGHDT and CDR2 YYEEEE. The CDR3 has 15 amino acids. The CDR3 nucleotides read TGTGCCAGCAGCTCCGGACTGACACAGACCTACGAGCAGTACTTC. Translating gives CASSSGLTQTYEQYF.

This clonotype was recorded at least ten times. The chain links TRBV4-3 to TRBJ1-2; 8 bases match TRBD1. This CDR3 spans 15 amino acids. J gave up 6 bases and V 0 bases, and 6 bases lay outside the gene matches. Germline V CDR1 and CDR2: LGHNA, YSLEER. In DNA, the CDR3 is TGCGCCAGCAGCCAAGATAGTCCAGGGGGCAATGGCTACACCTTC. It yields the protein CASSQDSPGGNGYTF.

To note about this clonotype: A much bigger clone sits one base away, suggesting this may be a read error. This is likely a read error, given that the CDR3 carries no conserved phenylalanine or tryptophan at its end. The CDR3 is CASSYSEETGELFI. CDR3 sequence (DNA): TGTGCCAGCAGTTACTCAGAAGAGACGGGGGAGCTGTTTATT. The chain combines TRBV6-2 or TRBV6-3 with TRBJ2-2; D gene ambiguous. Trimming took off 0 bases at V and 8 bases at J, with 10 bases between the two ends. Germline CDR1 is MNHEY and CDR2 is SVGEGT. The CDR3 consists of 14 residues.

This clonotype occurred a few times. The CDR3 DNA reads TGTGCCAGCAGTCCGACCGGGACTGAGGTGGCCTACGAGCAGTACTTC. Residues: CASSPTGTEVAYEQYF. The chain links TRBV11-2 to TRBJ2-7; a possible D gene is TRBD2 (6 bases). Trimming took off 6 bases at V and 2 bases at J, with 20 bases between the two ends. Germline CDR1 and CDR2: SGHAT and FQNNGV. The CDR3 is 16 residues long. Full variable domain (missing parts from reference TRBV11-2 and TRBJ2-7): EAGVAQSPRYKIIEKRQSVAFWCNPISGHATLYWYQQILGQGPKLLIQFQNNGVVDDSQLPKDRFSAERLKGVDSTLKIQPAKLEDSAVYLCASSPTGTEVAYEQYFGPGTRLTVT.

The table lists this clonotype with a few counts. The CDR3: CASSQDLDSAYEQYF. CDR3 bases: TGCGCCAGCAGCCAAGATTTGGACAGCGCCTACGAGCAGTACTTC. The V call is TRBV4-3, the J call TRBJ2-7; D is perhaps TRBD1 (6 bases). The germline V gene has CDR1 LGHNA and CDR2 YSLEER. CDR3 size: 15 residues. V was pared by 0 bases and J by 2 bases, with 11 bases between.